The T cell receptor beta chain under discussion was sequenced for a study of blood T cell repertoires in COVID-19. About the study: The cDNA or gDNA used as material had been derived from T cells, B-cell-depleted T cells, or PBMCs.

As originally analysed: Amplification of reference gene primers was used by the study to estimate nucleated cell counts. Sequencing used immunoSEQ multiplex PCR; TCRdb keeps in-frame clones, though not all of them. Clone size and the V and J calls come from that table; the DNA yielded D and trimming. The table lists under 250,000 clones, 80% to 90% of them singletons. Only one count was recorded for this clone. CDR1 LNHNV and CDR2 YYDKDF come from the germline V gene (reference sequence). V shed 0 bases and J shed 3 bases, with 11 bases lying between them. The CDR3 loop spans 15 amino acids. Sequenced material: peripheral blood. The receptor was isolated from a man aged 35-49 years with acute or convalescent COVID-19. This chain uses TRBV15 with TRBJ1-2; a weak D match, TRBD1 (5 bases). This CDR3 is CATSRDTGDYYGYTF. In nucleotides, the CDR3 is TGTGCCACCAGCAGAGACACAGGAGATTACTATGGCTACACCTTC. The full variable domain, with the rest looked up from reference TRBV15 and TRBJ1-2, is DAMVIQNPRYQVTQFGKPVTLSCSQTLNHNVMYWYQQKSSQAPKLLFHYYDKDFNNEADTPDNFQSRRPNTSFCFLDIRSPGLGDTAMYLCATSRDTGDYYGYTFGSGTRLTVV.